This T cell receptor beta chain was captured in a study of siplizumab effects on memory and regulatory T cells. Clones were read by immunoSEQ multiplex PCR, and TCRdb kept only the in-frame ones, dropping some. The sample has under 95,000 clones, 85% to 95% seen once; the top ten hold approximately 0.31%. This clone was seen just once. Its antigen remains unidentified. The CDR3 spans 15 residues. Findings and limits, study-wide: Among alloreactive clones, only a minor fraction mapped to unstimulated subsets. Naive T cells appeared more varied than memory cells and looked like key alloresponse contributors.

Sequenced input: non-Treg CD4+ T cells sorted from blood. V and J are TRBV21-1 and TRBJ2-1; TRBD1 is taken as the D call from the table, unchecked against the DNA. TRBV21-1 is tagged as a pseudogene. The receptor was derived from a human donor in good health. The CDR3, as DNA: TGTGCCAGCAGCAAAGAGACAGGGGGGTACAATGAGCAGTTCTTC. Amino acid sequence: CASSKETGGYNEQFF.